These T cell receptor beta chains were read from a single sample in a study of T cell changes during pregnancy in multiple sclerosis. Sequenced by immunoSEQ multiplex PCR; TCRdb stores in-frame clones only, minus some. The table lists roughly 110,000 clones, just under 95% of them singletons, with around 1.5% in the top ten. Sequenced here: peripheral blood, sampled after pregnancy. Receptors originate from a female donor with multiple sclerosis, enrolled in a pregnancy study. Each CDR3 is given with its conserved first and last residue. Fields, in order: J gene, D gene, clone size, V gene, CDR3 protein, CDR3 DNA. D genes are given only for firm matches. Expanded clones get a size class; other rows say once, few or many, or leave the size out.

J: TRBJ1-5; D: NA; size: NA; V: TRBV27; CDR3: CASSLSGTWGQPQHF; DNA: TGTGCCAGCTCCTTGTCGGGGACTTGGGGACAGCCCCAGCATTTT
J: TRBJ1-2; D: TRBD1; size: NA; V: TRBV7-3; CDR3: CASSLWGTGGGYTF; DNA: TGTGCCAGCAGCTTATGGGGGACAGGGGGCGGCTACACCTTC
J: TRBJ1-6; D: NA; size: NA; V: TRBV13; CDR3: CASAPGQPGSPLHF; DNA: TGTGCCAGCGCCCCAGGGCAACCGGGCTCACCCCTCCACTTT
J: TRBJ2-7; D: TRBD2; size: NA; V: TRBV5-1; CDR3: CASSLESGTYEQYF; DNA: TGCGCCAGCAGCTTGGAAAGCGGGACTTACGAGCAGTACTTC
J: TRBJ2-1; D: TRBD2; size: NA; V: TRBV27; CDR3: CASRKTSGGAIYNEQFF; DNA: TGTGCCAGCAGGAAGACTAGCGGGGGGGCTATCTACAATGAGCAGTTCTTC
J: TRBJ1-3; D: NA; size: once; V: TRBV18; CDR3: CASSPDSFSSGNTIYF; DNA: TGTGCCAGCTCACCTGACAGCTTCTCCTCTGGAAACACCATATATTTT
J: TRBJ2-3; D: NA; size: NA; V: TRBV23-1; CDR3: CASSRPGQYGLIRSDTQYF; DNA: TGCGCCAGCAGTCGCCCGGGACAATATGGACTGATCCGCTCAGATACGCAGTATTTT
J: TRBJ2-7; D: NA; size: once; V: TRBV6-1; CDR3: CASKQNYEQYF; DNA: TGTGCCAGCAAACAGAACTACGAGCAGTACTTC
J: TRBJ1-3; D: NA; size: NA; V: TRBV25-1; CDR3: CASSFPWTVGGDTIYF; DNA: TGTGCCAGCAGTTTCCCCTGGACAGTTGGGGGGGACACCATATATTTT
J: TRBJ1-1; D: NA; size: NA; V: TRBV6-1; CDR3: CASSEGGAGRWNTEAFF; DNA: TGTGCCAGCAGTGAAGGGGGAGCAGGGAGGTGGAACACTGAAGCTTTCTTT
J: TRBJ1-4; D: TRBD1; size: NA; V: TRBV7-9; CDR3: CASSSGQGGTNEKLFF; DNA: TGTGCCAGCAGCTCGGGACAGGGAGGGACTAATGAAAAACTGTTTTTT
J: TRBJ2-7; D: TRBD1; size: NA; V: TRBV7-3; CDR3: CASSWGQGSYEQYF; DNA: TGTGCCAGCAGCTGGGGACAGGGGAGCTACGAGCAGTACTTC
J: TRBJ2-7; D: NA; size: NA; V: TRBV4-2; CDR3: CASSQAGLSYEQYF; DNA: TGTGCCAGCAGCCAAGCTGGACTCAGCTACGAGCAGTACTTC